This is a list of T cell receptor beta chains from one sample in a study of CD8 T cells in Susac syndrome. From the immunoSEQ multiplex PCR reads, TCRdb called clonotypes with MiXCR, one entry per CDR3 protein. The table lists 130,000 or so distinct CDR3 sequences, over 90% of them singletons. Material: CD8+ T cells from PBMCs. The receptors shown here come from a human donor with Susac syndrome. Each CDR3 is given with its conserved first and last residue.

TRBV7-9 | CASSSTGSNTGELFF
TRBV29-1 | CSVESGGGVYQETQYF
TRBV5-1 | CASSIGTGSNEQYF
TRBV30 | CAWSSREQFF
TRBV20-1 | CSARDLSFAPNSPLHF
TRBV12-3/TRBV12-4 | CASSLAGPNTEAFF
TRBV7-9 | CASSLDHGYTF
TRBV7-9 | CASRPTGGGGEKLFF
TRBV19 | CASSFGVWNEQFF
TRBV27 | CASSLSPGTGNTEAFF
TRBV29-1 | CSALMNYGYTF
TRBV7-9 | CASSPWTKETQYF
TRBV5-4 | CASSLRGGTYEQYF
TRBV27 | CASSLAGAQNIQYF
TRBV9 | CASSVDSAEQFF
TRBV20-1 | CSARVSRGSSYNEQFF
TRBV12-3/TRBV12-4 | CASSFKASNQPQHF
TRBV27 | CASRFGGGNSPLHF
TRBV29-1 | CSVETGLSSYEQYF
TRBV25-1 | CASSGLGPHYGYTF
TRBV9 | CASSVDTGSSYNSPLHF
TRBV5-1 | CASKPRDSYEQYF
TRBV11-2 | CASSSDPEGEQFF
TRBV19 | CASSIYRDEQFF
TRBV12-3/TRBV12-4 | CASNLSGANQPQHF
TRBV4-2 | CASSRELWTAGELFF